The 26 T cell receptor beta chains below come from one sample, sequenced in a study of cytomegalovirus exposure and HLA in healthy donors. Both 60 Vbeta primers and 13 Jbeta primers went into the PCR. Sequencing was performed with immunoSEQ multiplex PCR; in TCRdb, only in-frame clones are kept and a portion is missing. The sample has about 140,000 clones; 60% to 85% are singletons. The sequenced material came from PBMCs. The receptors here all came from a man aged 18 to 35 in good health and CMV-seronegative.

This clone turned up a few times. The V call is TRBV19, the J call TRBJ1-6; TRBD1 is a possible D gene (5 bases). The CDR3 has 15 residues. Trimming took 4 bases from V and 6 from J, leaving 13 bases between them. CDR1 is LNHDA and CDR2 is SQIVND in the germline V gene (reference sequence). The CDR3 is CASSSGATVNSPLHF. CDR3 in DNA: TGTGCCAGTAGTAGTGGGGCAACCGTTAATTCACCCCTCCACTTT.

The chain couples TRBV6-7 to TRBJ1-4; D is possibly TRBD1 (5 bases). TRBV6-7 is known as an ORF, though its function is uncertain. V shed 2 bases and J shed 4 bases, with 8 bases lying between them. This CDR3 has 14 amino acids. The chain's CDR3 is CASSYVGDNEKLFF. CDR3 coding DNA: TGTGCCAGCAGTTACGTAGGGGATAATGAAAAACTGTTTTTT.

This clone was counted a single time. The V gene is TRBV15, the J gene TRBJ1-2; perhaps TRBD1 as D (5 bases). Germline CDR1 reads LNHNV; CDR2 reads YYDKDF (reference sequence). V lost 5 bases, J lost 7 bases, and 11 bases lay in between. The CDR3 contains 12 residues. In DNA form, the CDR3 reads TGTGCCACCAGCGGATCAGGGTTTGGCTACACCTTC. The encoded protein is CATSGSGFGYTF.

CDR3 DNA sequence: TGTGCCAGTTTACAGGGGGCGCAGGACTATGGCTACACCTTC. It translates to CASLQGAQDYGYTF. This rearrangement joins TRBV7-9 to TRBJ1-2; 9 bases line up with TRBD1. Germline values: CDR1 SEHNR, CDR2 FQNEAQ (reference sequence). Unmatched junction bases numbered 8, after V lost 9 bases and J lost 3 bases. CDR3 size: 14 residues.

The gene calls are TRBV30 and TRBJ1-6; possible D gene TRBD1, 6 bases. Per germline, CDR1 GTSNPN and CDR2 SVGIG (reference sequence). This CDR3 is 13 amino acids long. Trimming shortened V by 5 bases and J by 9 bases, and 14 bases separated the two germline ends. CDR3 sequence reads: CAWAGELASPLHF. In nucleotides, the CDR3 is TGTGCCTGGGCAGGGGAGTTGGCTTCACCCCTCCACTTT. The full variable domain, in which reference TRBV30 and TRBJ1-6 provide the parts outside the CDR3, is SQTIHQWPATLVQPVGSPLSLECTVEGTSNPNLYWYRQAAGRGLQLLFYSVGIGQISSEVPQNLSASRPQDRQFILSSKKLLLSDSGFYLCAWAGELASPLHFGNGTRLTVT.

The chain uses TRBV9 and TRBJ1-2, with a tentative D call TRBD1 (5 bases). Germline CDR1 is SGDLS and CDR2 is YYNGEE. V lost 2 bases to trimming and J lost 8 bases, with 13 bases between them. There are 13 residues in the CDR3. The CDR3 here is CASSVDSWGGYTF. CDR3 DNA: TGTGCCAGCAGCGTCGATTCATGGGGCGGCTACACCTTC.

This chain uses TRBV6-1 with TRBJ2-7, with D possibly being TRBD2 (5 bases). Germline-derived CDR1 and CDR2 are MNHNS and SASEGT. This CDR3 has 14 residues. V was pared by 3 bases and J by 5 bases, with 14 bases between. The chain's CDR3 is CASSDRGSLHEQYF. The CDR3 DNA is TGTGCCAGCAGTGATCGGGGATCCCTACACGAGCAGTACTTC.

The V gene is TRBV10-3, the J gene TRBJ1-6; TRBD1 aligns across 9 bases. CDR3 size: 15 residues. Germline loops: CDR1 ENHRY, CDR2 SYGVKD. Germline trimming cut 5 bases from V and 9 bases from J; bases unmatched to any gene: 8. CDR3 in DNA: TGTGCCATCAGTAAATCTACAGGGGGCCCTTCACCCCTCCACTTT. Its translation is CAISKSTGGPSPLHF.

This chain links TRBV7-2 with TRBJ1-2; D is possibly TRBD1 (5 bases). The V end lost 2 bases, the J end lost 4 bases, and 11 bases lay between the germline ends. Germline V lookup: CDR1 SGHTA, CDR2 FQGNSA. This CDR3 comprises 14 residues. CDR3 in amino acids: CASSLQGYPYGYTF. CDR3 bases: TGTGCCAGCAGCTTACAGGGATACCCCTATGGCTACACCTTC.

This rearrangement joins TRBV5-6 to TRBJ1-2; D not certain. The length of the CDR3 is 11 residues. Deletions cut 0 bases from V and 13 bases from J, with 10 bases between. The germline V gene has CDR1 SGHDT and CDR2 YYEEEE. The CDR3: CASSLGVEGTF. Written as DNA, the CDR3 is TGTGCCAGCAGCTTGGGGGTGGAGGGCACCTTC.

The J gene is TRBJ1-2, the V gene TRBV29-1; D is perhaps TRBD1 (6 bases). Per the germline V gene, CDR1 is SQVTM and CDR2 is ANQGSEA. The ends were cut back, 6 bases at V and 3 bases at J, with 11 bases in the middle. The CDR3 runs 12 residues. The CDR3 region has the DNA TGCAGCGTATACAGGGTTGACTATGGCTACACCTTC. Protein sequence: CSVYRVDYGYTF. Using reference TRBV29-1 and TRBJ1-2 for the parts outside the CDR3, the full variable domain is SAVISQKPSRDICQRGTSLTIQCQVDSQVTMMFWYRQQPGQSLTLIATANQGSEATYESGFVIDKFPISRPNLTFSTLTVSNMSPEDSSIYLCSVYRVDYGYTFGSGTRLTVV.

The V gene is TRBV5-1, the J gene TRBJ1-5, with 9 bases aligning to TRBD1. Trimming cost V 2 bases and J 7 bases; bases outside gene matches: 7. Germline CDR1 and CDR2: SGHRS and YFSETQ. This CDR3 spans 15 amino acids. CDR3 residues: CASSLQGAQGQPQHF. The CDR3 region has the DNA TGCGCCAGCAGCTTACAGGGGGCGCAGGGACAGCCCCAGCATTTT.

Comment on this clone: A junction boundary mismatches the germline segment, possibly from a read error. The CDR3 region is CSSSQWRLAAQVETQYF. The CDR3, as DNA: TGTTCCAGCAGCCAATGGCGCCTAGCGGCTCAGGTGGAGACCCAGTACTTC. The chain is built from TRBV7-9 and TRBJ2-5; 7 nucleotides match TRBD2. The CDR3 totals 17 residues. Germline CDR1 SEHNR, CDR2 FQNEAQ (reference sequence).

CDR3 sequence reads: CASSLGGTGSFGYTF. In DNA form, the CDR3 reads TGCGCCAGCAGCTTGGGTGGGACAGGGTCGTTTGGCTACACCTTC. This chain joins TRBV5-1 and TRBJ1-2, with 9 nucleotides matching TRBD1. The ends lost 0 bases at V and 7 bases at J; junction bases unmatched: 7. This CDR3 region has 15 residues. CDR1 is SGHRS, CDR2 YFSETQ, per germline.

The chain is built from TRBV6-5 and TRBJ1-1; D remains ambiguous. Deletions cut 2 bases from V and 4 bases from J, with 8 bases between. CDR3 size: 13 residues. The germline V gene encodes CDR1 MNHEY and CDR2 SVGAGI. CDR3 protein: CASSYMRATEAFF. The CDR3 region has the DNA TGTGCCAGCAGTTACATGAGGGCCACTGAAGCTTTCTTT.

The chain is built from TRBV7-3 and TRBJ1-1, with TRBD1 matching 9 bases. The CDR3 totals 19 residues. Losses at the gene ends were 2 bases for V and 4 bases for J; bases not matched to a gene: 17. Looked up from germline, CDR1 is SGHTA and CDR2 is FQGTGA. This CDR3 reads CASSLLGTDWDRVFTEAFF. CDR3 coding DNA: TGTGCCAGCAGCTTACTGGGGACCGACTGGGACAGGGTCTTCACTGAAGCTTTCTTT.

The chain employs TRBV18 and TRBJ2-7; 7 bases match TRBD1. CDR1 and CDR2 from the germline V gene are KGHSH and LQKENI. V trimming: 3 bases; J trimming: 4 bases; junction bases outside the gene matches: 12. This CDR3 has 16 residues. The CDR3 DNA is TGTGCCAGCTCACCCCTAATAGGGGGCATTGGATACGAGCAGTACTTC. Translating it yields CASSPLIGGIGYEQYF.

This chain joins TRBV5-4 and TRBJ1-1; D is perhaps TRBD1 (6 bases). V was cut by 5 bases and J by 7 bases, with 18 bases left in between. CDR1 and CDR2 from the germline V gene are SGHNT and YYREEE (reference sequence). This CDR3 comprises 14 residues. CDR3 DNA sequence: TGTGCCAGCAGGTATTTCCAGGGGCTTGGTGAAGCTTTCTTT. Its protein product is CASRYFQGLGEAFF.

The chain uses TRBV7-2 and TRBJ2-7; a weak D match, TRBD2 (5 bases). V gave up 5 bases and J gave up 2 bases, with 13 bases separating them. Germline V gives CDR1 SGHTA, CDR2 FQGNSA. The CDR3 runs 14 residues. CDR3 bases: TGTGCCAGCAGCCCGGTCCGGGAAACCTACGAGCAGTACTTC. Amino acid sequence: CASSPVRETYEQYF. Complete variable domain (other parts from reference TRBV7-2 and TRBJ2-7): GAGVSQSPSNKVTEKGKDVELRCDPISGHTALYWYRQSLGQGLEFLIYFQGNSAPDKSGLPSDRFSAERTGGSVSTLTIQRTQQEDSAVYLCASSPVRETYEQYFGPGTRLTVT.

In DNA, the CDR3 is TGTGCCTGGGACAGGGGGCTGGGGAAGCAGTACTTC. It yields the protein CAWDRGLGKQYF. V is TRBV30 and J is TRBJ2-7; 10 bases map to TRBD1. This CDR3 has 12 amino acids. After removal of 5 bases from V and 8 bases from J, the junction contained 6 bases not matched to a gene. Germline V CDR1 and CDR2: GTSNPN, SVGIG (reference sequence).

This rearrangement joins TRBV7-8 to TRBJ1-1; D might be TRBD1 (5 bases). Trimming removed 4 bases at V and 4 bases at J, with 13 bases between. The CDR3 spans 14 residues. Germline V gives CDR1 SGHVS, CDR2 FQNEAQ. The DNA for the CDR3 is TGTGCCAGCAGCTCACAGGTAGTAATCACTGAAGCTTTCTTT. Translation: CASSSQVVITEAFF.

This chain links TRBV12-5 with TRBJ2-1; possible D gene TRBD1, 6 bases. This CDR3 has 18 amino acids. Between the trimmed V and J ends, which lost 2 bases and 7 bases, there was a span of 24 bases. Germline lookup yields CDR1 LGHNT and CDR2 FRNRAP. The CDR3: CASGLSSPGQGSWNEQFF. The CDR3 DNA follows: TGTGCTAGTGGTTTGTCCTCCCCCGGGCAGGGGTCGTGGAATGAGCAGTTCTTC.

CDR3 nucleotides: TGTGCCAGCAGTGAACAGACAGGGAGGAACACTGAAGCTTTCTTT. The encoded protein is CASSEQTGRNTEAFF. This chain joins TRBV2 and TRBJ1-1; 7 bases fit TRBD1. Germline lookup yields CDR1 SNHLY and CDR2 FYNNEI. The CDR3 is 15 residues long. V trimming: 2 bases; J trimming: 1 base; junction bases outside the gene matches: 4.

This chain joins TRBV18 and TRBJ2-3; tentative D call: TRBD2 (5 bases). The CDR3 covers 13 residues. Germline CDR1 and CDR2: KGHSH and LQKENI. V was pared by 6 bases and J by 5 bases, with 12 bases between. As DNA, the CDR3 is TGTGCCAGCTCCGAGGGTTGGGGAGATACGCAGTATTTT. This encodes CASSEGWGDTQYF.

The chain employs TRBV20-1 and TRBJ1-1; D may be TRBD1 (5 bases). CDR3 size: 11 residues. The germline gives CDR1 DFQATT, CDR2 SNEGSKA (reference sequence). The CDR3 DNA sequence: TGCTGCGGGACGCGGAACACTGAAGCTTTCTTT. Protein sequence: CCGTRNTEAFF.

The DNA of the CDR3 is TGTGCCAGCCGACCCGTGGAGGGCTCTGGGGCCAACGTCCTGACTTTC. Translated, it gives CASRPVEGSGANVLTF. The genes are TRBV6-6 and TRBJ2-6, with D perhaps matching TRBD2 (6 bases). Per the germline V gene, CDR1 is MNHNY and CDR2 is SVGAGI (reference sequence). V was shortened by 8 bases and J by 0 bases, with 14 bases between the two germline ends. The CDR3 is 16 amino acids.